This TCR beta chain emerged from a study of blood T cells in healthy people across ages. Germline-derived CDR1 and CDR2 are SQVTM and ANQGSEA. This CDR3 contains 12 residues. Trimming removed 3 bases at V and 4 bases at J, with 9 bases between. A second PCR, run for about 7 to 11 cycles, used a sample-barcoded 5' primer plus a J-beta primer mix. TCRdb called the 5' RACE reads again in MiXCR, with one record for every CDR3 protein. Seen here are some 900,000 distinct CDR3 sequences, about 48% observed once, and the top ten hold roughly 13%. This TCR derives from a man aged 25-45 years in good health. The sequenced sample consisted of blood. The V and J genes are TRBV29-1 and TRBJ1-2; D not certain. CDR3 in DNA: TGCAGCGTTGAGCAAGGCGGCTATGGCTACACCTTC. Amino acids: CSVEQGGYGYTF.